The sequence of this T cell receptor beta chain was determined in a study of beta chain features in type 1 diabetes. Germline-derived CDR1 and CDR2 are WSHSY and SAAADI. The CDR3 is 11 residues long. The germline V and J ends were trimmed by 10 bases and 4 bases, with 10 bases remaining between them. Since all of the isolated RNA was reverse transcribed, expressed TCRB transcripts were what got sequenced. Sequencing used immunoSEQ multiplex PCR; TCRdb keeps in-frame clones, though not all of them. The table has 600,000 to 700,000 clones, about an eighth seen once; the top ten hold less than 0.025%. The sample holds a few counts of this clone. Its antigen is as yet unknown. Points from the study as a whole: Shorter TCRB CDR3s, moderately but significantly so, were found in Type 1 diabetes patients in all four CD4+ subsets. A pattern of fewer insertions and more deletions at VDJ junctions was seen in type 1 diabetes patients. Compared with healthy donors, patients appeared to share more similar naive, central memory and regulatory TCRB repertoires.

Cell sorting via CD45RO/CCR7/CD25/CD127/CD95/CD27 was performed to obtain CD4+ naive, central memory, regulatory and stem cell-like memory cells. Purities in excess of 98% were seen in all sorted populations. The sequence came from a young man with type 1 diabetes. Sequenced material: naive CD4+ T cells from blood. The genes are TRBV10-2 and TRBJ1-2; possibly TRBD1 for D (6 bases). As DNA, the CDR3 is TGCGCCACAGGGGCTAGCTATGGCTACACCTTC. Protein: CATGASYGYTF.